The 5 T cell receptor beta chains presented below share a single source sample, sequenced in a study of cytomegalovirus exposure and HLA in healthy donors. Researchers ran the PCR with 60 Vbeta and 13 Jbeta primers. Produced via immunoSEQ multiplex PCR; TCRdb's table is partial and in-frame only. Its table lists approximately 130,000 clones. Sequencing was carried out using PBMCs. The receptors stem from a woman in her fifties or sixties in good health and CMV-seronegative.

The rearrangement joins TRBV7-8 to TRBJ1-6; tentatively, D is TRBD1 (5 bases). V was clipped by 2 bases and J by 8 bases, with 19 bases between them. Germline V gives CDR1 SGHVS, CDR2 FQNEAQ. The CDR3 spans 17 residues. CDR3 in DNA: TGTGCCAGCAGCTTAAGGGCCGGGGGGATTGCGGATTCACCCCTCCACTTT. Protein product: CASSLRAGGIADSPLHF.

The chain joins TRBV5-6 to TRBJ1-4; a weak D match, TRBD1 (5 bases). The germline V gene encodes CDR1 SGHDT and CDR2 YYEEEE. Trimming pared 1 base from V and 5 bases from J, leaving 12 bases between. The CDR3 loop spans 15 amino acids. The CDR3 region has the DNA TGTGCCAGCAGCTTGCCCGTCGGGGGGAATGAAAAACTGTTTTTT. As protein: CASSLPVGGNEKLFF. Looking up the rest from reference TRBV5-6 and TRBJ1-4 gives the full variable domain: DAGVTQSPTHLIKTRGQQVTLRCSPKSGHDTVSWYQQALGQGPQFIFQYYEEEERQRGNFPDRFSGHQFPNYSSELNVNALLLGDSALYLCASSLPVGGNEKLFFGSGTQLSVL.

The J gene is TRBJ2-1, the V gene TRBV2; 9 nucleotides align to TRBD2. Germline CDR1 and CDR2: SNHLY and FYNNEI. CDR3 size: 16 residues. V was pared by 6 bases and J by 6 bases, with 12 bases of the junction left unmatched. Here the CDR3 reads CASSPTSGITINEQFF. The DNA for the CDR3 is TGTGCCAGCAGCCCGACTAGCGGAATTACAATCAATGAGCAGTTCTTC.

The chain recombines TRBV30 with TRBJ1-2, with no clear D. The CDR3 sequence is 13 residues long. Between the trimmed V and J ends, which lost 0 bases and 3 bases, there was a span of 8 bases. Germline values: CDR1 GTSNPN, CDR2 SVGIG (reference sequence). DNA of the CDR3: TGTGCCTGGAGTGTGCGGCCAGACTATGGCTACACCTTC. Residues: CAWSVRPDYGYTF.

V usage is TRBV6-1 and J usage is TRBJ2-5; TRBD2 is a possible D gene (6 bases). CDR3 length equals 12 residues. Germline V gene data show CDR1 as MNHNS and CDR2 as SASEGT. Trimming removed 1 base from V and 9 bases from J, with 9 bases in between. CDR3 protein: CASSEDGGAQYF. In DNA, the CDR3 is TGTGCCAGCAGTGAAGATGGAGGGGCCCAGTACTTC.